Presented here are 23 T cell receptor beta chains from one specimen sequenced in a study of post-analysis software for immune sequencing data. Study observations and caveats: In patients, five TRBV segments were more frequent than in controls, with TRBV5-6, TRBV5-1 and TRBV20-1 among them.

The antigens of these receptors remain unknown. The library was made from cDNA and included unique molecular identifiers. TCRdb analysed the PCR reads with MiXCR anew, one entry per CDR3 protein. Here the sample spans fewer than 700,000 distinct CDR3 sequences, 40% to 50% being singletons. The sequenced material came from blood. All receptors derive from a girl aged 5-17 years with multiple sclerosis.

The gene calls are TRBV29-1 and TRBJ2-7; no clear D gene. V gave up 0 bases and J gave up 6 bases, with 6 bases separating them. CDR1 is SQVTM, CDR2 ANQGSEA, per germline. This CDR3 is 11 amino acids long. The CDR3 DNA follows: TGCAGCGTTGAAGATGGGCCCGAGCAGTACTTC. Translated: CSVEDGPEQYF.

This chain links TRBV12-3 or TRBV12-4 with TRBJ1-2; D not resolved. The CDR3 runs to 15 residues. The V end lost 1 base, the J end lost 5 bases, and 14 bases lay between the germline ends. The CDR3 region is CASSLGTGRGYGYTF. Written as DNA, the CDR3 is TGTGCCAGCAGTTTAGGTACGGGGAGAGGATATGGCTACACCTTC.

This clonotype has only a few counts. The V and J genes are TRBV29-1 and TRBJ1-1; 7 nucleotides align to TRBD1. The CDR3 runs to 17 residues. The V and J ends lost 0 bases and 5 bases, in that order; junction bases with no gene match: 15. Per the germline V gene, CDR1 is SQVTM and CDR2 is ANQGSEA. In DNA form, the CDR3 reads TGCAGCGTTGAAGAATGGCGACAGGGTCATAGGAGGACTGAAGCTTTCTTT. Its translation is CSVEEWRQGHRRTEAFF. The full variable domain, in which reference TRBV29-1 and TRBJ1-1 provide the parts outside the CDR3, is SAVISQKPSRDICQRGTSLTIQCQVDSQVTMMFWYRQQPGQSLTLIATANQGSEATYESGFVIDKFPISRPNLTFSTLTVSNMSPEDSSIYLCSVEEWRQGHRRTEAFFGQGTRLTVV.

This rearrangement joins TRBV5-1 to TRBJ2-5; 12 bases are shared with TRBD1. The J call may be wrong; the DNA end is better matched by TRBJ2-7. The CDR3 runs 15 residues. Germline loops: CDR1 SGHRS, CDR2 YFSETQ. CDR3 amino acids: CASSPGQGALAEQYF. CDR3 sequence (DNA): TGCGCCAGCAGCCCGGGACAGGGGGCTCTCGCCGAGCAGTACTTC.

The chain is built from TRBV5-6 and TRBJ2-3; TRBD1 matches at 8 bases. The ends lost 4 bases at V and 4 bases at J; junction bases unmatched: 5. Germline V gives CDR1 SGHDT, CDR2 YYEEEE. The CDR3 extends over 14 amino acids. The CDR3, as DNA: TGTGCCAGCAGCGAAATACAGGGGGCAGATACGCAGTATTTT. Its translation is CASSEIQGADTQYF.

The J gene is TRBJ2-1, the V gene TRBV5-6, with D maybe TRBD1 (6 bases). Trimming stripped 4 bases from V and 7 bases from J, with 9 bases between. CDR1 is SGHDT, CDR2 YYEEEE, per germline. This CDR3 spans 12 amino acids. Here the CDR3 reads CASSRTENEQFF. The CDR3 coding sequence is TGTGCCAGCAGCCGGACAGAAAATGAGCAGTTCTTC.

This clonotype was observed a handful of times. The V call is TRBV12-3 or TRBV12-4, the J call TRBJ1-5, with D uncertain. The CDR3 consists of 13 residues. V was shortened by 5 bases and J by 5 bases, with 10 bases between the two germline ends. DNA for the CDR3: TGTGCCAGCAGTCCTGTTCTCTATCAGCCCCAGCATTTT. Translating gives CASSPVLYQPQHF.

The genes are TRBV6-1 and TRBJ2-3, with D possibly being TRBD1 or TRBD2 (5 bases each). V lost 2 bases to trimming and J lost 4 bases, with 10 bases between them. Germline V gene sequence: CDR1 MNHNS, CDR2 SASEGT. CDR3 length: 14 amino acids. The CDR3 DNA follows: TGTGCCAGCAGTGAAAGGGGAGTAGCAGATACGCAGTATTTT. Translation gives CASSERGVADTQYF.

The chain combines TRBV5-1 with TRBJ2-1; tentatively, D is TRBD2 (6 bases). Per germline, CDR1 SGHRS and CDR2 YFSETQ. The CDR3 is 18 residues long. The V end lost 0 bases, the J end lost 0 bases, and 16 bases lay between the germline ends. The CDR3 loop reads CASSLAGGAYSSYNEQFF. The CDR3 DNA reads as TGCGCCAGCAGCTTGGCCGGCGGGGCATACAGCTCCTACAATGAGCAGTTCTTC.

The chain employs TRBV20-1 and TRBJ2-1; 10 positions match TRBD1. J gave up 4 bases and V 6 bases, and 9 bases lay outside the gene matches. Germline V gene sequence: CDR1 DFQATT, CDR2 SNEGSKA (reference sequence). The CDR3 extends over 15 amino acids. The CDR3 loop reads CSAGTGAVGYNEQFF. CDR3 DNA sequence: TGCAGTGCCGGGACAGGGGCGGTGGGGTACAATGAGCAGTTCTTC.

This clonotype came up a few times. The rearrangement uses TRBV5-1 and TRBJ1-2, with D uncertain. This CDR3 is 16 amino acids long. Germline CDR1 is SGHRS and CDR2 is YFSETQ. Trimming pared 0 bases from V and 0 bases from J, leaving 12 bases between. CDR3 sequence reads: CASSLAKAASNYGYTF. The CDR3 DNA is TGCGCCAGCAGCTTGGCCAAGGCAGCCTCTAACTATGGCTACACCTTC.

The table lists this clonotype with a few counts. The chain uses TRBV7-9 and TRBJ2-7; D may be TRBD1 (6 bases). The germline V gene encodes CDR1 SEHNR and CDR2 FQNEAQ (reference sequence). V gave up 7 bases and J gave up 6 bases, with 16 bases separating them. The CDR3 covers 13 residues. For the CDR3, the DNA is TGTGCCAGCACCTTCAGGGGAGAGTCCGAGCAGTACTTC. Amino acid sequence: CASTFRGESEQYF.

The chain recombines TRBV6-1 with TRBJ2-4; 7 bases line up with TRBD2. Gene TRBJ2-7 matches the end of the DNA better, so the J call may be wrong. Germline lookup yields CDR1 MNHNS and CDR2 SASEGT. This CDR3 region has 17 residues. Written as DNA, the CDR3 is TGTGCCAGCAGTGGCGGAATGGGAGGGCCGGTAGAGGGCGAGCAGTACTTC. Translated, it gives CASSGGMGGPVEGEQYF.

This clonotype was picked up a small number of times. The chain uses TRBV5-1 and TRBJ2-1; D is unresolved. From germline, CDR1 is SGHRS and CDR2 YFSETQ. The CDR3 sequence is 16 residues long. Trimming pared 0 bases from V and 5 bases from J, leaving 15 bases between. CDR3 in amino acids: CASSLVRPTIHNEQFF. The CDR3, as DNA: TGCGCCAGCAGCTTGGTCAGGCCTACAATCCACAATGAGCAGTTCTTC.

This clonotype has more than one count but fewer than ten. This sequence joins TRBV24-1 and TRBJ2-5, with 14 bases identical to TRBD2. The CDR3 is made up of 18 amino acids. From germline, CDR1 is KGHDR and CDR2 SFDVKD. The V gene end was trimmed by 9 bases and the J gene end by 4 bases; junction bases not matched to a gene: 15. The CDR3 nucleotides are TGTGCCACCTCCCCAGGGGGGAGGACTAGCGGGAGGAGAGAGACCCAGTACTTC. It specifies CATSPGGRTSGRRETQYF.

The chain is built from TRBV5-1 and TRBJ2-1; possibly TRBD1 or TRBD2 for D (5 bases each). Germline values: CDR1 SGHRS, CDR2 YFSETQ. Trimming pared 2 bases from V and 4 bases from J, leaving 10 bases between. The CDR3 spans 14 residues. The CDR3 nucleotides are TGCGCCAGCAGCTTAATGGGGGAGTACAATGAGCAGTTCTTC. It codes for CASSLMGEYNEQFF. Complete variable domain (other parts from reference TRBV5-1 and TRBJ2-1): KAGVTQTPRYLIKTRGQQVTLSCSPISGHRSVSWYQQTPGQGLQFLFEYFSETQRNKGNFPGRFSGRQFSNSRSEMNVSTLELGDSALYLCASSLMGEYNEQFFGPGTRLTVL.

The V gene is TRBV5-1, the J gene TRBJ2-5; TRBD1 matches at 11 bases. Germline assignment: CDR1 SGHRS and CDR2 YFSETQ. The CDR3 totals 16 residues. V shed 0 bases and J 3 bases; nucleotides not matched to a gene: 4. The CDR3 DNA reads TGCGCCAGCAGCTTGGGGGACAGGGGGAACAAAGAGACCCAGTACTTC. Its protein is CASSLGDRGNKETQYF.

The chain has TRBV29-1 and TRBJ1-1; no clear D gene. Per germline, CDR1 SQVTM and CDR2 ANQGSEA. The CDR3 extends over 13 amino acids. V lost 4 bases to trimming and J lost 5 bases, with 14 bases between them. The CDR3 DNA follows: TGCAGCGTTGCTAGACAATCGGGAACTGAAGCTTTCTTT. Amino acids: CSVARQSGTEAFF.

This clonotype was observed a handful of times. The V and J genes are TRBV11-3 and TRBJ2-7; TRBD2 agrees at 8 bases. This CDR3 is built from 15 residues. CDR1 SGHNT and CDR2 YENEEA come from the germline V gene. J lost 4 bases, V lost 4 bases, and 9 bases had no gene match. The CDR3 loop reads CASSSPTSATYEQYF. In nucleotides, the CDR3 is TGTGCCAGCAGCTCTCCGACTAGCGCCACGTACGAGCAGTACTTC.

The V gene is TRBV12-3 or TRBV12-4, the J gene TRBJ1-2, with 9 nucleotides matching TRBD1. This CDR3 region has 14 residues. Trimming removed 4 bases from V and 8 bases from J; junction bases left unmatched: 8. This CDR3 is CASSSPGQGWGYTF. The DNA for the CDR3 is TGTGCCAGCAGTTCACCGGGACAGGGTTGGGGCTACACCTTC.

This CDR3 reads CASSPGAGGNIQYF. CDR3 bases: TGTGCCAGCAGCCCGGGGGCTGGCGGGAACATTCAGTACTTC. This chain joins TRBV4-2 and TRBJ2-4; either TRBD1 or TRBD2 may supply D (6 bases each). Germline CDR1 reads LGHNA; CDR2 reads YNFKEQ. The CDR3 totals 14 residues. The V end was cut by 4 bases, the J end by 7 bases, with 14 bases between.

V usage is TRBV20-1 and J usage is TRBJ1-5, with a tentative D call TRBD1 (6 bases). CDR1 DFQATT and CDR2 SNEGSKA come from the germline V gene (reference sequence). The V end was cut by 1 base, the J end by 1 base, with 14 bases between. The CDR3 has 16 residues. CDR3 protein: CSARAPQGGSNQPQHF. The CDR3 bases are TGCAGTGCTAGAGCCCCACAGGGTGGGAGCAATCAGCCCCAGCATTTT.

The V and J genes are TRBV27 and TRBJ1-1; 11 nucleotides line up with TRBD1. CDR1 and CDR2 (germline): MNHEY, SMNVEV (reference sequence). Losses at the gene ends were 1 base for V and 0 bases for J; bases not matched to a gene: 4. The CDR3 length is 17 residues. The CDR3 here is CASSLYGQGALNTEAFF. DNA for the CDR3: TGTGCCAGCAGTTTATACGGACAGGGGGCTTTGAACACTGAAGCTTTCTTT.